The 20 T cell receptor beta chains given below trace back to one sample, sequenced in a study of blood T cell repertoires in COVID-19. Using immunoSEQ multiplex PCR, the repertoire was profiled, and TCRdb retains in-frame clones only, with some absent. Of under 250,000 clones listed, roughly 88% were seen once; the top ten hold around 3.6%. Material: PBMCs or T cells enriched from blood (not recorded which). The receptors were gathered from a woman aged 25 to 45 who had been exposed to COVID-19.

The chain employs TRBV5-5 and TRBJ1-5; maybe TRBD1 (6 bases). From germline, CDR1 is SGHKS and CDR2 YYEKEE (reference sequence). The CDR3 length is 14 residues. Trimming stripped 4 bases from V and 4 bases from J, with 12 bases between. The CDR3, as DNA: TGTGCCAGCAGCCCCGACAGGAATAATCAGCCCCAGCATTTT. It is translated as CASSPDRNNQPQHF.

This clone was picked up one time. The DNA for the CDR3 is TGTGCCAGTAGTATATCAGCTAACTATGGCTACACCTTC. As protein: CASSISANYGYTF. V usage is TRBV19 and J usage is TRBJ1-2; D is ambiguous. V lost 2 bases and J lost 0, with 4 bases in between. The CDR3 has 13 residues. The germline CDR1 and CDR2 sequences are LNHDA and SQIVND (reference sequence).

The V and J genes are TRBV6-6 and TRBJ1-1; 7 nucleotides match TRBD1. J was trimmed by 8 bases and V by 2 bases; bases with no gene match: 5. Germline CDR1 reads MNHNY; CDR2 reads SVGAGI (reference sequence). The CDR3 totals 13 residues. As DNA, the CDR3 is TGTGCCAGCAGTTACGTGGGGACAGAAGAAGCTTTCTTT. Translated: CASSYVGTEEAFF.

The chain's CDR3 is CATSEDTSGSLTGELFF. DNA for the CDR3: TGTGCCACCAGCGAGGACACTAGCGGGAGTTTGACCGGGGAGCTGTTTTTT. This chain uses TRBV15 with TRBJ2-2; TRBD2 aligns across 11 bases. CDR3 length equals 17 residues. Germline values: CDR1 LNHNV, CDR2 YYDKDF (reference sequence). The J segment lost 5 bases and the V segment lost 5 bases, leaving 10 bases of the junction unmatched.

The chain employs TRBV10-3 and TRBJ2-1; the D is unclear. Trimming shortened V by 4 bases and J by 2 bases, and 9 bases separated the two germline ends. Germline-derived CDR1 and CDR2 are ENHRY and SYGVKD. There are 14 residues in the CDR3. The CDR3 is CAISVDGPYNEQFF. In DNA form, the CDR3 reads TGTGCCATCAGTGTGGATGGGCCCTACAATGAGCAGTTCTTC.

The chain recombines TRBV6-5 with TRBJ1-2; TRBD1 might be the D (5 bases). The germline V gene encodes CDR1 MNHEY and CDR2 SVGAGI. Trimming left V 2 bases short and J 4 bases short, with 14 bases between. There are 15 residues in the CDR3. CDR3: CASSYLGRDPYGYTF. The DNA of the CDR3 is TGTGCCAGCAGTTACCTGGGGCGGGACCCCTATGGCTACACCTTC.

The chain is built from TRBV11-3 and TRBJ1-3; TRBD1 agrees at 8 bases. The CDR3 consists of 12 residues. Germline CDR1 and CDR2: SGHNT and YENEEA. V lost 6 bases to trimming and J lost 9 bases; unmatched junction nucleotides: 4. CDR3: CASRKQGVTIYF. CDR3 DNA: TGTGCCAGCAGAAAACAGGGGGTCACCATATATTTT.

The gene calls are TRBV4-1 and TRBJ1-3; 11 positions match TRBD1. This CDR3 is built from 15 residues. Per germline, CDR1 MGHRA and CDR2 YSYEKL. With 5 bases clipped from V and 6 bases from J, the junction kept 6 bases outside the gene matches. DNA for the CDR3: TGCGCCAGCAGCTTTACGGGACAGGGGGAAAACACCATATATTTT. This gives the protein CASSFTGQGENTIYF.

V usage is TRBV3-1 (or the pseudogene TRBV3-2) and J usage is TRBJ1-3; D may be TRBD1 (5 bases). This CDR3 comprises 13 residues. V was trimmed by 4 bases and J by 4 bases, leaving 8 bases between them. In germline, CDR1 is LGHDT, CDR2 YNNKEL (reference sequence). CDR3 amino acids: CASSPRGGNTIYF. The CDR3, as DNA: TGTGCCAGCAGCCCCCGGGGGGGAAACACCATATATTTT.

The CDR3 is CASSQTGADTQYF. CDR3 nucleotides: TGCGCCAGCAGCCAAACAGGGGCAGATACGCAGTATTTT. The chain joins TRBV4-1 to TRBJ2-3; TRBD1 aligns across 7 bases. V lost 2 bases and J lost 4; bases outside the gene matches: 0. Germline assignment: CDR1 MGHRA and CDR2 YSYEKL. The CDR3 extends over 13 amino acids.

The rearrangement links TRBV5-5 to TRBJ2-2; a weak D match, TRBD2 (6 bases). The germline V and J ends were trimmed by 3 bases and 1 base, with 13 bases remaining between them. The germline V gene encodes CDR1 SGHKS and CDR2 YYEKEE (reference sequence). This CDR3 spans 16 amino acids. This CDR3 is CASSSPGVENTGELFF. CDR3 DNA: TGTGCCAGCAGCTCCCCGGGGGTTGAGAACACCGGGGAGCTGTTTTTT.

The chain couples TRBV5-6 to TRBJ1-4; perhaps TRBD1 as D (6 bases). CDR1 is SGHDT and CDR2 is YYEEEE in the germline V gene. The CDR3 totals 16 residues. Trimming stripped 0 bases from V and 0 bases from J, with 9 bases between. The CDR3 sequence is CASSLGQETTNEKLFF. The CDR3 bases are TGTGCCAGCAGCTTGGGACAGGAGACAACTAATGAAAAACTGTTTTTT.

The chain links TRBV14 to TRBJ2-1; unclear D gene. This CDR3 spans 15 amino acids. V was clipped by 1 base and J by 0 bases, with 7 bases between them. Germline CDR1 is SGHDN and CDR2 is FVKESK. CDR3 DNA sequence: TGTGCCAGCAGCCAAGGTATTAGCTCCTACAATGAGCAGTTCTTC. Residues: CASSQGISSYNEQFF.

The chain joins TRBV7-9 to TRBJ2-1; TRBD2 agrees at 11 bases. Germline CDR1 is SEHNR and CDR2 is FQNEAQ (reference sequence). The trim removed 5 bases at V and 6 bases at J, leaving 15 bases unmatched. The CDR3 is 18 amino acids. This CDR3 is CASSTLGVLAGAGNEQFF. CDR3 DNA sequence: TGTGCCAGCAGCACTCTAGGGGTACTAGCGGGAGCCGGCAATGAGCAGTTCTTC. Full variable domain (remainder filled in from reference TRBV7-9 and TRBJ2-1): DTGVSQNPRHKITKRGQNVTFRCDPISEHNRLYWYRQTLGQGPEFLTYFQNEAQLEKSRLLSDRFSAERPKGSFSTLEIQRTEQGDSAMYLCASSTLGVLAGAGNEQFFGPGTRLTVL.

The chain employs TRBV30 and TRBJ2-5; 8 bases match TRBD1. J gave up 3 bases and V 0 bases, and 9 bases lay outside the gene matches. This CDR3 spans 16 amino acids. CDR1 GTSNPN and CDR2 SVGIG come from the germline V gene (reference sequence). The CDR3 loop reads CAWSVRDRIIKETQYF. Here the CDR3 DNA reads TGTGCCTGGAGTGTACGGGACAGGATAATAAAAGAGACCCAGTACTTC.

The V call is TRBV5-1, the J call TRBJ2-5; weak D call: TRBD2 (5 bases). The V end lost 1 base, the J end lost 1 base, and 8 bases lay between the germline ends. The CDR3 runs 14 residues. Germline values: CDR1 SGHRS, CDR2 YFSETQ. This CDR3 is CASSLYGLQETQYF. The CDR3 DNA is TGCGCCAGCAGCTTGTACGGACTCCAAGAGACCCAGTACTTC.

The chain is built from TRBV7-2 and TRBJ1-6, with a weak D call TRBD1 (6 bases). The length of the CDR3 is 14 residues. V lost 5 bases, J lost 8 bases, and 13 bases lay in between. Germline CDR1 reads SGHTA; CDR2 reads FQGNSA. The CDR3: CASSVNRAYSPLHF. In nucleotides, the CDR3 is TGTGCCAGCAGCGTAAACAGGGCGTATTCACCCCTCCACTTT.

This clone was picked up a small number of times. This chain joins TRBV6-5 and TRBJ1-2; 7 bases are a match to TRBD1. Germline CDR1 and CDR2: MNHEY and SVGAGI. The CDR3 contains 13 residues. The V segment lost 6 bases and the J segment 3 bases; nucleotides outside the gene matches: 4. CDR3 DNA: TGTGCCAGCAGCCGGGACAGCTACTATGGCTACACCTTC. Its translation: CASSRDSYYGYTF.

The rearrangement joins TRBV19 to TRBJ2-2; 9 positions match TRBD1. The CDR3 sequence is 16 residues long. Germline CDR1 LNHDA, CDR2 SQIVND (reference sequence). J was trimmed by 7 bases and V by 1 base; bases with no gene match: 7. CDR3 loop: CASSIGNRGRGGELFF. The CDR3 DNA follows: TGTGCCAGTAGTATAGGGAACAGGGGGCGCGGCGGGGAGCTGTTTTTT.

The V and J genes are TRBV6-1 and TRBJ1-5; D gene unclear. From germline, CDR1 is MNHNS and CDR2 SASEGT. This CDR3 spans 14 amino acids. Between the trimmed V and J ends, which lost 1 base and 9 bases, there was a span of 13 bases. As DNA, the CDR3 is TGTGCCAGCAGTGAAGAGGCCCGGGGATGGCCCCAGCATTTT. This encodes CASSEEARGWPQHF.